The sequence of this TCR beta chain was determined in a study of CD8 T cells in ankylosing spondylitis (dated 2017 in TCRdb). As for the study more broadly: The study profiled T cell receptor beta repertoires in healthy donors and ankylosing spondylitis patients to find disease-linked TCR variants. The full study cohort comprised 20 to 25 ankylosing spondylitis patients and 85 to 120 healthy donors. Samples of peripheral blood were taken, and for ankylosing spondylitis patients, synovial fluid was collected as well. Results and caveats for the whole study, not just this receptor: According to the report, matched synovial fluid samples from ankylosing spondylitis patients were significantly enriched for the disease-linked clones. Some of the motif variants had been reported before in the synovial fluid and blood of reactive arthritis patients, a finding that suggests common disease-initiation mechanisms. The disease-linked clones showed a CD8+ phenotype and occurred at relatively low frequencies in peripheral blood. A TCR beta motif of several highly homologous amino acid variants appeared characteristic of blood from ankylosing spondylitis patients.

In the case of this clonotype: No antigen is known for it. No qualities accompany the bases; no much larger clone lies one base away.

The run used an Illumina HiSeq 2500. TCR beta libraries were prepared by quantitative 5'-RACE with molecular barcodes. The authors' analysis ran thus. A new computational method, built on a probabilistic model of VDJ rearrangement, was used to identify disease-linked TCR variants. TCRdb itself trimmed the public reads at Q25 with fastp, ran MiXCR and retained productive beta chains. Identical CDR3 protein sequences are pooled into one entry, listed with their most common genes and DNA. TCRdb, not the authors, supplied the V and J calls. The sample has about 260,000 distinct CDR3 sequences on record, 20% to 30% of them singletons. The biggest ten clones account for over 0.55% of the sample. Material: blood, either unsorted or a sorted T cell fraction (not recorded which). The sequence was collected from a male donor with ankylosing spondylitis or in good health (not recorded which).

At the DNA level, the sequence is TGTGCCAGCCGTCGGCGGGCAAACACAGATACGCAGTATTTT. This yields the protein CASRRRANTDTQYF. The rearranged segments are TRBV6-1 and TRBJ2-3; 5 matching bases give a weak D call of TRBD2. V lost 8 bases and J lost 2 bases; the stretch between them is 14 bases long. The germline V gene supplies CDR1 MNHNS and CDR2 SASEGT. The CDR3 covers 14 residues, taking in both the cysteine and the phenylalanine. Only the CDR3 DNA stays, 42 bases, in frame from base 1.